Sequencing of this T cell receptor (beta chain) was carried out in a study of blood T cell repertoires in COVID-19. Across the study: Acute-phase and convalescent COVID-19 samples originated in the United States, Italy and Spain. PBMCs, B-cell-depleted T cells, or T cells were the source of the cDNA or gDNA that made up the material.

Authors' analysis steps: Researchers report that nucleated cell counts were estimated from reference gene primer amplification. The repertoire was sequenced with immunoSEQ multiplex PCR; TCRdb's copy has only in-frame clones and lacks some. The V and J calls and clone size are taken from that table; D and trimming were inferred from the DNA. The sample yields 150,000 to 200,000 clones, 86% seen once. The TCR comes from a woman over 75 in a cohort sampled during active or convalescent COVID-19. Sequencing used peripheral blood.

The CDR3 DNA reads as TGCGCCAGCAGCTACGGACAGGGGGGACTTGGAACTAATGAAAAACTGTTTTTT. This codes for CASSYGQGGLGTNEKLFF. The chain couples TRBV5-1 to TRBJ1-4; 10 bases align to TRBD1. Losses at the gene ends were 3 bases for V and 1 base for J; bases not matched to a gene: 9. The CDR3 is made up of 18 amino acids. Germline assignment: CDR1 SGHRS and CDR2 YFSETQ.